These T cell receptor beta chains were read from a single sample in a study of blood T cell repertoires in COVID-19. Libraries were prepared by immunoSEQ multiplex PCR; TCRdb keeps only in-frame clonotypes and omits some of them. The profile covers approximately 50,000 clones, with 79% appearing a single time and 20% to 30% taken by the ten largest. Sequenced: peripheral blood. Source of these receptors: a man between 65 and 85 years old with acute or convalescent COVID-19. Both conserved end residues are part of each CDR3. A D gene is named only where the DNA matches it firmly. Rows may omit the clone size; those that give it use once, few, many or a size class.

D gene	J gene	V gene	clone size	CDR3 DNA	CDR3 protein
NA	TRBJ2-1	TRBV7-8	once	TGTGCCAGCGGAGGACAGATCAATGAGCAGTTCTTC	CASGGQINEQFF
NA	TRBJ2-4	TRBV6-5	NA	TGTGCCAGCAGGCGGGACCCAAAAAACATTCAGTACTTC	CASRRDPKNIQYF
TRBD2	TRBJ2-1	TRBV24-1	NA	TGTGCCACCAGTGGTGTGGGAGGGAGCTCCAACAATGAGCAGTTCTTC	CATSGVGGSSNNEQFF
NA	TRBJ1-2	TRBV2	NA	TGTGCCAGCAGTGAACCGGGTCTGTCTTTCTACACCTTC	CASSEPGLSFYTF
NA	TRBJ2-1	TRBV28	NA	TGTGCCAGCAGTTGGGCCAGGGGGAGGTATTGGAATGAGCAGTTCTTC	CASSWARGRYWNEQFF
NA	TRBJ2-7	TRBV5-1	NA	TGCGCCAGCAGCTTGCAGGGGTCAGGCGAGCAGTACTTC	CASSLQGSGEQYF
TRBD2	TRBJ2-7	TRBV11-3	NA	TGTGCCAGCAGCTTACTTCCCTCGAAGACTAGCCACGAGCAGTACTTC	CASSLLPSKTSHEQYF
TRBD2	TRBJ2-7	TRBV7-8	once	TGTGCCAGCAGCTTAGCGACTAGCGGGAGAATCTCCTACGAGCAGTACTTC	CASSLATSGRISYEQYF
TRBD1	TRBJ2-7	TRBV18	NA	TGTGCCAGCTCAACGGGACAGGGAGACGAGCAGTACTTC	CASSTGQGDEQYF
NA	TRBJ2-7	TRBV28	NA	TGTGCCAGCAGTTTACCTGGCCTCTACGAGCAGTACTTC	CASSLPGLYEQYF
NA	TRBJ1-1	TRBV6-5	few	TGTGCCAGCGGATTTTACGGGACAAACACTGAAGCTTTCTTT	CASGFYGTNTEAFF
NA	TRBJ1-1	TRBV7-6	once	TGTGCCAGCAGCTTATCTCCTCTTGGACAAACGAACACTGAAGCTTTCTTT	CASSLSPLGQTNTEAFF
NA	TRBJ1-5	TRBV7-2	NA	TGTGCCAGCAGCCGGCAGGTCTCTCAGCCCCAGCATTTT	CASSRQVSQPQHF
NA	TRBJ1-6	TRBV2	NA	TGTGCCAGCAGTGAAATATTCTCCTATAATTCACCCCTCCACTTT	CASSEIFSYNSPLHF
TRBD2	TRBJ2-3	TRBV9	many	TGTGCCAGCAGCGCTCACACCCGGGACTACACAGATACGCAGTATTTT	CASSAHTRDYTDTQYF
NA	TRBJ1-4	TRBV19	NA	TGTGCCAGTAGTTACTCCAATGAAAAACTGTTTTTT	CASSYSNEKLFF
NA	TRBJ2-1	TRBV9	NA	TGTGCCAGCAGCGTGTCCGGGAGCGCCAATGAGCAGTTCTTC	CASSVSGSANEQFF
NA	TRBJ1-2	TRBV27	NA	TGTGCCAGCAGCACCACAGGGTCTGGAGGCTACACCTTC	CASSTTGSGGYTF
TRBD1	TRBJ2-1	TRBV9	NA	TGTGCCAGCAGCCCAGACCGGGACAGAGTATACAATGAGCAGTTCTTC	CASSPDRDRVYNEQFF
TRBD1	TRBJ2-3	TRBV5-1	NA	TGCGCCAGCAGCACCCCGACAGGGGGCACAGATACGCAGTATTTT	CASSTPTGGTDTQYF
NA	TRBJ2-2	TRBV30	many	TGTGCCTGGAAGGGGGACGGCACCGGGGAGCTGTTTTTT	CAWKGDGTGELFF
NA	TRBJ2-5	TRBV29-1	NA	TGCAGCGTCATCATGTACCAAGAGACCCAGTACTTC	CSVIMYQETQYF
NA	TRBJ1-6	TRBV18	few	TGTGCCAGCTCAGAGCTGACAGCGTCGACTAATTCACCCCTCCACTTT	CASSELTASTNSPLHF
TRBD2	TRBJ2-5	TRBV5-8	NA	TGTGCCAGCAGCCTAGGTACTAGCGGGGTGGCTGAGACCCAGTACTTC	CASSLGTSGVAETQYF
TRBD2	TRBJ2-7	TRBV6-5	NA	TGTGCCAGCAGCAGGACTAGCGGTTACGAGCAGTACTTC	CASSRTSGYEQYF
TRBD1	TRBJ1-3	TRBV7-9	NA	TGTGCCAGCAGCGCCTCGACAGGGTCGGGGGCCTCTGGAAACACCATATATTTT	CASSASTGSGASGNTIYF
TRBD2	TRBJ2-1	TRBV6-5	NA	TGTGCCAGCAGTTACTCTAGCGGGGAGACTTACAATGAGCAGTTCTTC	CASSYSSGETYNEQFF
NA	TRBJ1-2	TRBV6-2/TRBV6-3	NA	TGTGCCAGCAGCCCCCTCGGACAGAACTATGGCTACACCTTC	CASSPLGQNYGYTF
TRBD2	TRBJ2-2	TRBV4-2	NA	TGTGCCAGCAGCCGTGAGGGTAGCGGGGCCTCAGGGGAGCTGTTTTTT	CASSREGSGASGELFF
NA	TRBJ1-2	TRBV19	once	TGTGCCAGTAGTATGAGCGGGTCTAGTGGCTACACCTTC	CASSMSGSSGYTF
TRBD1	TRBJ1-3	TRBV6-5	NA	TGTGCCAGCAGCCTCAGGGGGAAGGAGGACACCATATATTTT	CASSLRGKEDTIYF
TRBD1	TRBJ1-6	TRBV19	once	TGTGCCAGTAGTATATTGGACAGGTGGTCCAATAATTCACCCCTCCACTTT	CASSILDRWSNNSPLHF
NA	TRBJ2-7	TRBV7-8	NA	TGTGCCAGCGGGGTTGGCGTCAGCCAGGGCTACGAGCAGTACTTC	CASGVGVSQGYEQYF
TRBD1	TRBJ1-2	TRBV6-5	NA	TGTGCCAGCAGCTTGGACAGGAACTATGGCTACACCTTC	CASSLDRNYGYTF
NA	TRBJ1-1	TRBV2	NA	TGTGCCAGCAACTTACAGGGTACGCGGGCTTTCTTT	CASNLQGTRAFF
TRBD2	TRBJ2-5	TRBV11-3	NA	TGTGCCAGCAGGCCAGGGACTAGCGGGCAAGAGACCCAGTACTTC	CASRPGTSGQETQYF
TRBD1	TRBJ1-1	TRBV29-1	NA	TGCAGCGTTGTCTGGACAGGGGAGGCTGAAGCTTTCTTT	CSVVWTGEAEAFF
TRBD1	TRBJ2-2	TRBV2	few	TGTGCCAGCAGCCGACAGGGACAGGGGTCCGGGGAGCTGTTTTTT	CASSRQGQGSGELFF
NA	TRBJ2-6	TRBV28	NA	TGTGCCAGCAGTTTAAATACCCGATTCCCCCGACCCGGGACACGAATATCTGGGGCCAACGTCCTGACTTTC	CASSLNTRFPRPGTRISGANVLTF
NA	TRBJ2-3	TRBV5-4	NA	TGTGCCAGCAGCCTCCTAGTTGATCTAGGCACAGATACGCAGTATTTT	CASSLLVDLGTDTQYF
NA	TRBJ2-3	TRBV18	NA	TGTGCCAGCTCAAGTTACCTGGCACAGGGAGCAGATACGCAGTATTTT	CASSSYLAQGADTQYF
TRBD1	TRBJ1-2	TRBV25-1	once	TGTGCCTCGGGACAGAGGATAGGCGAGAATCGGTTC	CASGQRIGENRF
NA	TRBJ2-7	TRBV11-2	NA	TGTGCCAGCAGCTTAGTACCGATAGACTCGGACGAGCAGTACTTC	CASSLVPIDSDEQYF
TRBD1	TRBJ2-2	TRBV5-4	once	TGTGCCAGCAGCACCGGGACAGGGTCGAACACCGGGGAGCTGTTTTTT	CASSTGTGSNTGELFF
TRBD1	TRBJ1-5	TRBV19	NA	TGTGCCAGTAGTAGCAACAGGGGAAGGACTCAGCCCCAGCATTTT	CASSSNRGRTQPQHF
TRBD1	TRBJ2-7	TRBV30	NA	TGTGCCTGGACGCCTCTAGGACAGGAAAAGGGGTCCTACGAGCAGTACTTC	CAWTPLGQEKGSYEQYF
NA	TRBJ1-5	TRBV28	NA	TGTGCCAGCAGTTTACTGACAGGACGGAGCAATCAGCCCCAGCATTTT	CASSLLTGRSNQPQHF
TRBD1	TRBJ1-1	TRBV29-1	NA	TGCAGCGGACAATCGGCAGGGGGCACTGAAGCTTTCTTT	CSGQSAGGTEAFF
NA	TRBJ2-2	TRBV6-5	NA	TGTGCCACCGCGGACTTTCCCGGGGAGCTGTTTTTT	CATADFPGELFF
NA	TRBJ2-7	TRBV7-9	NA	TGTGCCAGCAGCTTGGCGCCCTGGGGCTCTGCGGCTTCCTACGAGCAGTACTTC	CASSLAPWGSAASYEQYF
TRBD1	TRBJ1-2	TRBV19	NA	TGTGCCAGTAACACCGGGACAGGGGCGGGCTATGGCTACACCTTC	CASNTGTGAGYGYTF
TRBD1	TRBJ2-3	TRBV2	NA	TGTGCCAGCAGTGATAGGGGACAGGGGGTGGATACGCAGTATTTT	CASSDRGQGVDTQYF
TRBD2	TRBJ2-3	TRBV6-1	NA	TGTGCCAGCAGTGAAGGGGAGGGGACGCAGTATTTT	CASSEGEGTQYF
TRBD1	TRBJ1-1	TRBV6-1	NA	TGTGCCAGCAGTGATCAGGGGGCTTACACTGAAGCTTTCTTT	CASSDQGAYTEAFF
NA	TRBJ2-3	TRBV7-9	NA	TGTGCCAGCAGCTTAGCGCAGGGCCTGAAAGGCCGAGATACGCAGTATTTT	CASSLAQGLKGRDTQYF
NA	TRBJ2-7	TRBV7-2	few	TGTGCCAGCAGCCCGAGCCGGGACACCACCTACGAGCAGTACTTC	CASSPSRDTTYEQYF
NA	TRBJ2-5	TRBV11-3	NA	TGTGCCAGCAGCGGAGTGGAGACCCAGTACTTC	CASSGVETQYF
NA	TRBJ2-2	TRBV30	once	TGTGCCTGGAGTCCCCTCGGGGAGCTGTTTTTT	CAWSPLGELFF
NA	TRBJ2-3	TRBV27	NA	TGTGCCAGCAGTCCCAGGACGGCGGGGACAGATACGCAGTATTTT	CASSPRTAGTDTQYF